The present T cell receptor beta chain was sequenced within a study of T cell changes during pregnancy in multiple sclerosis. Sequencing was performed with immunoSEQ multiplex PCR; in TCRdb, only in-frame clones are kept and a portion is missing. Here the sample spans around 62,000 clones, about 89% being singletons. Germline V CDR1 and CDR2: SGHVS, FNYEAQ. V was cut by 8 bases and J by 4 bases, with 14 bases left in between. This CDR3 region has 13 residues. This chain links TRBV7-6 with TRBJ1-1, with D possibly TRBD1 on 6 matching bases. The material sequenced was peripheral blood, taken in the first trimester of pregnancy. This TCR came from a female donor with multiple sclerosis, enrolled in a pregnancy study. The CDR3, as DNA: TGTGCCAGCGGGGGCGGGGGGGCCACTGAAGCTTTCTTT. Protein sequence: CASGGGGATEAFF.